The TCR beta chain under discussion was sequenced for a study of cytomegalovirus exposure and HLA in healthy donors. TCRdb keeps only in-frame clones here, not all; method: immunoSEQ multiplex PCR. The sample holds 100,000 to 150,000 clones, over 85% seen once. As regards this clone: What it recognizes is unknown.

Overall study results and limits: Among TCR sequences, most were rare, though some public TCRs appeared in many donors. Reportedly, cytomegalovirus status was diagnosed with high sensitivity and specificity. A list of approximately 160 TCR beta chains associated with cytomegalovirus was given.

CDR3 length equals 14 residues. V was cut by 6 bases and J by 4 bases, with 15 bases left in between. Per germline, CDR1 MNHEY and CDR2 SVGAGI. The sequence derives from a woman between 18 and 29 years old in good health and CMV-seronegative. The source material was PBMCs. The chain uses TRBV6-5 and TRBJ1-2; no clear D. The CDR3 coding sequence is TGTGCCAGCAGCCGAGGACGGGAAGGCTATGGCTACACCTTC. Its translation is CASSRGREGYGYTF.